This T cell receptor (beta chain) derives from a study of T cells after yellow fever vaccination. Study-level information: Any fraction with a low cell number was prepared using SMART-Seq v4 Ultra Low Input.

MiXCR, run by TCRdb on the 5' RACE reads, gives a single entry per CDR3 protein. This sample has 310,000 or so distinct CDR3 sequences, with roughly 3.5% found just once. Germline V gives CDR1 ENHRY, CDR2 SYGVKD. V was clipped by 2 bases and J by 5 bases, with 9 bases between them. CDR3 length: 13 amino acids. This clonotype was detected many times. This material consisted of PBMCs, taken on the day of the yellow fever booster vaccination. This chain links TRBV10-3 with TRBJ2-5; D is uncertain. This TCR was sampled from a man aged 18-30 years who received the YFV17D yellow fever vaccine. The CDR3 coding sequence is TGTGCCATCAGTGAGGGCGTCAGGGAGACCCAGTACTTC. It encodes CAISEGVRETQYF.